A selection of T cell receptor beta chains follows, all from one sample in a study of blood T cell repertoires in COVID-19. Only in-frame clones appear in the TCRdb table, and some are missing; sequencing was by immunoSEQ multiplex PCR. The table has about 66,000 clones, 90% to 95% seen once; the top ten hold about 6.8%. The source material was peripheral blood. The origin of the receptors is a human donor in a cohort sampled during active COVID-19. CDR3s leave out the opening cysteine and the closing phenylalanine or tryptophan. Fields, in order: V gene, CDR3 length, J gene, CDR3 protein.

>TRBV7-2|13|TRBJ1-4
ASSLEGQAGLKLF
>TRBV5-1|9|TRBJ2-7
ASSSTYEQY
>TRBV7-9|11|TRBJ2-1
ASSLESSGSGV
>TRBV28|11|TRBJ1-2
ASSLRGLEGYT
>TRBV7-2|12|TRBJ1-4
ASSSQWGNEKLF
>TRBV5-1|11|TRBJ1-4
ATGTGPNEKLF
>TRBV6-5|14|TRBJ2-5
ASSYRFGGAQETQY
>TRBV28|16|TRBJ2-5
ASSLPPWTSGTGETQY
>TRBV6-2/TRBV6-3|14|TRBJ2-5
ASTPRTSGRGETQY
>TRBV7-9|12|TRBJ1-6
ASSLGTLNSPLH
>TRBV7-9|15|TRBJ2-3
ASSLGAGGGITDTQY
>TRBV4-3|12|TRBJ1-2
ASSQGMGAYGYT
>TRBV4-3|12|TRBJ1-1
ASSQDREDTEAF
>TRBV7-8|13|TRBJ2-5
ASRSSGANQETQY
>TRBV20-1|9|TRBJ2-3
SLEGTDTQY
>TRBV7-9|12|TRBJ2-5
ASSQGGAQETQY
>TRBV2|13|TRBJ2-3
ASSRTGYPTDTQY
>TRBV5-5|13|TRBJ2-1
ASSFLAGMGDEQF
>TRBV11-2|11|TRBJ2-7
ASSLQSGYEQY
>TRBV10-1|14|TRBJ1-6
ASNPGAGSLNSPLH
>TRBV10-3|10|TRBJ1-2
AITTDRIGYT
>TRBV28|13|TRBJ2-3
ASSWGQVNTDTQY
>TRBV5-6|14|TRBJ2-2
ASSLVRGRYTGELF
>TRBV30|13|TRBJ2-3
AWRDSGRPTDTQY
>TRBV2|13|TRBJ2-2
ASSAPAGYTGELF
>TRBV7-2|12|TRBJ2-7
ASTIPGQSYEQY
>TRBV5-8|12|TRBJ2-7
ASSARQETYEQY
>TRBV6-5|11|TRBJ2-3
ASRAGLTDTQY
>TRBV29-1|11|TRBJ2-2
SVVTSNTGELF
>TRBV30|14|TRBJ2-3
AWSVQSSGSTDTQY
>TRBV9|11|TRBJ1-1
ATSTGISTEAF
>TRBV18|13|TRBJ1-1
ASSPSSGMNTEAF
>TRBV29-1|12|TRBJ2-5
SVGTSGSSETQY
>TRBV6-2/TRBV6-3|13|TRBJ2-3
ASSYEGPGADTQY
>TRBV18|14|TRBJ1-2
ASSPQHGGPKNGYT
>TRBV6-5|13|TRBJ2-7
ASSPPGTGFYEQY
>TRBV28|13|TRBJ2-7
ASGLWGDRSYEQY
>TRBV4-3|15|TRBJ2-5
ASSQDVAGGPQETQY
>TRBV7-3|11|TRBJ2-5
ASKPQGGETQY
>TRBV4-1|14|TRBJ2-7
ASSQGGGGPFDEQY
>TRBV20-1|9|TRBJ1-1
SARDLYEAF
>TRBV7-2|12|TRBJ2-1
ASSPLPNYNEQF
>TRBV5-1|14|TRBJ2-1
ASSLAGGSSYNEQF
>TRBV19|12|TRBJ1-2
ASSIEAGNYGYT
>TRBV5-4|16|TRBJ2-7
ASSSGLAGSSTPYEQY
>TRBV30|12|TRBJ1-1
AWMGQPENTEAF
>TRBV7-3|11|TRBJ1-1
ASSLWANTEAF
>TRBV19|14|TRBJ2-1
ASSMVQTGPNNEQF
>TRBV28|13|TRBJ2-7
ASDSDGTPTYEQY
>TRBV14|14|TRBJ1-3
ASSQEQQISGNTIY
>TRBV25-1|13|TRBJ1-3
ASRSDRGSGNTIY
>TRBV5-4|14|TRBJ1-1
ASSQRRDRMNTEAF
>TRBV19|10|TRBJ1-1
ASRSRVTEAF
>TRBV5-1|12|TRBJ2-5
ASSLGLEGETQY
>TRBV5-1|14|TRBJ2-3
ASSLGSSGATDTQY
>TRBV5-8|14|TRBJ1-5
ASSLVRGQSNQPQH
>TRBV29-1|10|TRBJ2-7
SGGQSVGEQY
>TRBV27|14|TRBJ1-2
ASSFWDRSSVSGYT
>TRBV6-1|12|TRBJ1-2
ASSDGVANYGYT
>TRBV5-4|10|TRBJ2-7
ASSLGVYEQY